This T cell receptor beta chain was obtained from a study of identical twins. Trimming at V came to 3 bases and at J to 12 bases, leaving 11 bases not matched to a gene. This CDR3 has 14 residues. CDR1 is DFQATT and CDR2 is SNEGSKA in the germline V gene (reference sequence). A universal primer site was added by template switching, and unique molecular identifiers were carried by the cDNA. TCRdb redid the calling of the 5' RACE reads with MiXCR, one entry per CDR3 protein. The repertoire has hundreds of thousands of distinct CDR3 sequences, around 22% of them found once; the top ten carry around 0.5%. Points on this clonotype: What it binds is not known.

Study-wide findings and caveats: Out-of-frame beta sequences exhibited a weaker degree of excess twin sharing. Diverse VJ usage suggested most zero-insertion clonotypes were not invariant T cells. Low generation-probability sequences were in excess among twin-shared out-of-frame alpha sequences.

This sample was shared with a second study, whose subject was yellow fever vaccine responses in identical twins.

V is TRBV20-1 and J is TRBJ1-4, with 9 bases identical to TRBD1. The sample consisted of CD4+ T cells sorted from blood. The origin of this receptor is a woman in her late teens or twenties in good health. The CDR3: CSASDRGRLGELFF. DNA for the CDR3: TGCAGTGCTAGCGACAGGGGGAGGCTTGGTGAACTGTTTTTT.